These T cell receptor beta chains were read from a single sample in a study of shared clonotypes between healthy human individuals. The data were produced by immunoSEQ multiplex PCR, yet TCRdb's version contains in-frame clones alone and is incomplete. Counted here are about 1.4 million clones, around 97% occurring once; the ten biggest clones make up over 1%. The sequenced sample consisted of naive CD4+ T cells sorted from blood. The source is a young man in good health. CDR3s include the opening cysteine and the closing phenylalanine or tryptophan. The order of the fields is V gene, D gene, J gene, CDR3 protein, CDR3 DNA. A D gene is named only where the DNA matches it firmly.

TRBV18	.	TRBJ1-3	CASSPRQGSGNTIYF	TGTGCCAGCTCACCACGCCAGGGGTCTGGAAACACCATATATTTT
TRBV6-5	.	TRBJ2-2	CASSLRAERYGGELFF	TGTGCCAGCAGTTTGAGGGCGGAACGATACGGCGGGGAGCTGTTTTTT
TRBV11-1	TRBD1	TRBJ2-5	CASSLGTPGQGEETQYF	TGTGCCAGCAGCTTAGGCACCCCGGGACAGGGAGAGGAGACCCAGTACTTC
TRBV6-6	TRBD1	TRBJ2-2	CASRALSGGRSGELFF	TGTGCCAGCAGAGCCCTCTCAGGGGGACGTTCCGGGGAGCTGTTTTTT
TRBV2	TRBD2	TRBJ2-2	CAGDTSGSITGELFF	TGTGCCGGCGACACTAGCGGGAGCATTACCGGGGAGCTGTTTTTT
TRBV9	TRBD1	TRBJ2-7	CASSVGQLEHYEQYF	TGTGCCAGCAGCGTGGGACAGCTAGAGCACTACGAGCAGTACTTC
TRBV19	.	TRBJ1-5	CASTPRPYSNQPQHF	TGTGCCAGTACCCCCAGACCTTATAGCAATCAGCCCCAGCATTTT
TRBV30	TRBD2	TRBJ2-7	CAWSALAGGPHEQYF	TGTGCCTGGAGCGCACTAGCGGGAGGGCCCCACGAGCAGTACTTC
TRBV28	.	TRBJ2-7	CASTPRSLSSYEQYF	TGTGCCAGCACCCCCAGGAGCCTCAGCTCCTACGAGCAGTACTTC
TRBV11-2	TRBD2	TRBJ2-1	CASSLYGTSGRDEQFF	TGTGCCAGCAGCTTATACGGGACTAGCGGGAGGGATGAGCAGTTCTTC
TRBV19	TRBD1	TRBJ2-7	CASGQGDSYEQYF	TGTGCCAGCGGACAGGGGGACTCCTACGAGCAGTACTTC
TRBV19	.	TRBJ2-3	CASSIEGGRQDTQYF	TGTGCCAGTAGTATCGAAGGAGGGCGGCAGGATACGCAGTATTTT
TRBV28	TRBD2	TRBJ2-1	CASSLFGLAGGYEQFF	TGTGCCAGCAGTTTATTTGGCCTAGCGGGAGGCTATGAGCAGTTCTTC
TRBV5-5	.	TRBJ2-7	CASSLRRESSYEQYF	TGTGCCAGCAGCTTGCGGAGGGAGTCCTCCTACGAGCAGTACTTC
TRBV6-1	.	TRBJ2-7	CASRRGEQYF	TGTGCCAGCAGGAGGGGTGAGCAGTACTTC
TRBV28	.	TRBJ2-7	CASRTLSYEQYF	TGTGCCAGCAGGACGCTCTCCTACGAGCAGTACTTC
TRBV11-2	.	TRBJ1-1	CASSLGTSNTEAFF	TGTGCCAGCAGCTTGGGTACATCTAACACTGAAGCTTTCTTT
TRBV7-9	TRBD1	TRBJ2-5	CASSLRRPGQGVQETQYF	TGTGCCAGCAGCTTACGGAGGCCGGGACAGGGGGTTCAAGAGACCCAGTACTTC
TRBV7-8	TRBD1	TRBJ1-5	CASSPDRGNNQPQHF	TGTGCCAGCAGCCCGGACAGGGGGAACAATCAGCCCCAGCATTTT